The 9 T cell receptor beta chains presented below share a single source sample, sequenced in a study of T cells in Graves' hyperthyroidism and ophthalmopathy. Regions amplified from RNA transcripts were the TCR beta CDR3 regions. The HTBI primer set was used in a first-round RT-PCR of the TCR CDR3. In TCRdb, the multiplex PCR reads were re-called with MiXCR into one record per CDR3 protein. The sample includes 500,000 to 650,000 distinct CDR3 sequences, about 20% of them seen just once. The sequencing input was blood. The receptors here all came from a middle-aged man with Graves' ophthalmopathy.

This clonotype has at least ten counts. The chain has TRBV28 and TRBJ2-7, with TRBD1 matching 9 bases. V lost 6 bases, J lost 3 bases, and 6 bases stayed unmatched. Germline V lookup: CDR1 MDHEN, CDR2 SYDVKM. The CDR3 has 14 residues. Here the CDR3 DNA reads TGTGCCAGCAGCTACCCGGGACAGGGCTACGAGCAGTACTTC. Its protein product is CASSYPGQGYEQYF.

This chain joins TRBV4-1 and TRBJ1-5; D not certain. The germline V gene encodes CDR1 MGHRA and CDR2 YSYEKL. Trimming left V 3 bases short and J 2 bases short, with 14 bases between. The CDR3 is made up of 16 amino acids. The CDR3 bases are TGCGCCAGCAGCCAGCTCATCCAGAATGGCAATCAGCCCCAGCATTTT. Protein: CASSQLIQNGNQPQHF.

V is TRBV7-9 and J is TRBJ1-5; 8 bases map to TRBD1. V lost 3 bases, J lost 7 bases, and 8 bases stayed unmatched. The CDR3 is 15 amino acids. Germline V gene lookup returns CDR1 SEHNR and CDR2 FQNEAQ (reference sequence). CDR3 amino acids: CASSLGIRGQQPQHF. The CDR3 DNA follows: TGTGCCAGCAGCTTGGGGATCAGGGGGCAACAGCCCCAGCATTTT. The complete variable domain, with remaining parts taken from reference TRBV7-9 and TRBJ1-5, reads DTGVSQNPRHKITKRGQNVTFRCDPISEHNRLYWYRQTLGQGPEFLTYFQNEAQLEKSRLLSDRFSAERPKGSFSTLEIQRTEQGDSAMYLCASSLGIRGQQPQHFGDGTRLSIL.

This clonotype appeared many times. The gene calls are TRBV3-1 and TRBJ2-7; tentative D call: TRBD1 (5 bases). The CDR3 is made up of 14 amino acids. The germline V gene encodes CDR1 LGHDT and CDR2 YNNKEL (reference sequence). Trimming removed 1 base from V and 7 bases from J, with 14 bases in between. The CDR3 DNA reads as TGTGCCAGCAGCCAAGGTGGACACCCTAGAGAGCAGTACTTC. The encoded protein is CASSQGGHPREQYF.

This clonotype was counted only a few times. This chain links TRBV27 with TRBJ2-1, with TRBD2 identical over 8 bases. Germline CDR1 reads MNHEY; CDR2 reads SMNVEV (reference sequence). The length of the CDR3 is 16 residues. V lost 1 base and J lost 6; bases outside the gene matches: 8. In nucleotides, the CDR3 is TGTGCCAGCAGTTTATTGGGGACTAGTCTTGGCAATGAGCAGTTCTTC. Translation: CASSLLGTSLGNEQFF.

This clonotype has just a few counts. Germline and junction disagree at one end, which may indicate a read error. The genes are TRBV28 and TRBJ2-7, with D possibly being TRBD2 (5 bases). This CDR3 has 13 residues. Germline loops: CDR1 MDHEN, CDR2 SYDVKM. The CDR3: CASSPQWAGMENF. The CDR3 DNA reads as TGTGCCAGCAGTCCCCAGTGGGCCGGGATGGAGAACTTC.

The table lists this clonotype with a few counts. The CDR3 DNA follows: TGTGCCAGCAGCTTAGTGACTAGCGGAAAAGAGCAGTACTTC. Its protein product is CASSLVTSGKEQYF. The V and J genes are TRBV7-8 and TRBJ2-7; 9 bases line up with TRBD2. Trimming cost V 1 base and J 7 bases; bases outside gene matches: 5. The CDR3 is 14 amino acids. Germline assignment: CDR1 SGHVS and CDR2 FQNEAQ.

The V gene is TRBV29-1, the J gene TRBJ2-7; 7 positions agree with TRBD1. The CDR3 contains 11 residues. Germline-derived CDR1 and CDR2 are SQVTM and ANQGSEA. V was pared by 7 bases and J by 5 bases, with 5 bases of the junction left unmatched. Written as DNA, the CDR3 is TGCAGCGGACACAGGGGACACGAGCAGTACTTC. It specifies CSGHRGHEQYF.

This clonotype was seen many times. This chain connects TRBV12-3 or TRBV12-4 to TRBJ2-6; no clear D. V dropped 7 bases and J dropped 0 bases, with 10 bases sitting between them. CDR3 length: 15 amino acids. DNA of the CDR3: TGTGCCAGCACCCTTGGTCGCTCTGGGGCCAACGTCCTGACTTTC. Translation: CASTLGRSGANVLTF.